This T cell receptor beta chain is from a study of T cell repertoires in aging, cancer and after chemotherapy. Study overall: Patients with glioblastoma brain tumors were sampled before and after temozolomide-based therapy.

The study, taken as a whole, reports: Healthy donors lost TCR diversity with age mainly through richness, cancer patients through richness and evenness. In each cancer cohort, median generation probability increased across chemotherapy, suggesting thymic output rebounded.

Peripheral blood genomic DNA, not sorted cells or RNA, was the template. The V gene's germline CDR1 is MNHEY and CDR2 SVGEGT. Trimming took 10 bases from V and 0 from J, leaving 4 bases between them. CDR3 length equals 12 residues. Multiplex touch-down PCR with TRB-A/B primers amplified rearranged V-D-J TRB sequences. TCRdb reprocessed the multiplex PCR reads with MiXCR, giving one entry per CDR3 protein. The table records roughly 5,700 distinct CDR3 sequences, about a quarter of them present only once. By sample share, this clonotype is medium-sized. Its antigen remains unknown. The V and J genes are TRBV6-2 or TRBV6-3 and TRBJ2-6, with D unclear. This receptor was identified in a human donor with a solid tumor. What was sequenced was blood. As DNA, the CDR3 is TGTGCCACCCGCTCTGGGGCCAACGTCCTGACTTTC. Its translation is CATRSGANVLTF.